This T cell receptor (beta chain) was captured in a study of cytomegalovirus exposure and HLA in healthy donors. Across the whole study: Of all 400 or so donors who were genotyped, about 80% belonged to the Caucasian-associated ancestry cluster.

Findings and caveats of the study: Analyzed later, most CMV-associated TCR beta chains appeared HLA-restricted.

Participants comprised healthy donors of bone marrow. Use of 60 Vbeta and 13 Jbeta primers characterized the PCR. Measured with immunoSEQ multiplex PCR; TCRdb has only the in-frame clones, and not every one. This repertoire shows 140,000 or so clones, roughly four fifths found once; its top ten account for roughly 3.4%. Concerning this clone: Its antigen remains unidentified.

The CDR3 sequence is 14 residues long. Germline V gene data show CDR1 as MNHEY and CDR2 as SMNVEV (reference sequence). V lost 6 bases and J lost 1, with 10 bases in between. The V gene is TRBV27, the J gene TRBJ1-5; D is ambiguous. The specimen sequenced was PBMCs. This TCR was sampled from a male donor in good health and CMV-seronegative. The CDR3 spells CASSFAGSNQPQHF. CDR3 sequence (DNA): TGTGCCAGCAGCTTCGCGGGGAGCAATCAGCCCCAGCATTTT.